This T cell receptor (beta chain) comes out of a study of response to subunit inactivated influenza vaccine. The CDR3 covers 13 residues. Germline V gives CDR1 SQVTM, CDR2 ANQGSEA. Trimming cost V 7 bases and J 1 base, with 13 bases left between them. TCRdb itself ran the RT-PCR reads through MiXCR, one entry per CDR3 protein. The table has roughly 540,000 distinct CDR3 sequences, approximately 22% seen once. These data were likewise used in another study, on T cells expressing NK-cell markers. That investigation notes: Libraries used 5'RACE template switching adding universal primer site and UMIs.

The specimen comprised CD4+ T cells sorted from PBMCs, sampled 11 to 12 days after vaccination. This rearrangement joins TRBV29-1 to TRBJ2-5; weak D call: TRBD1 (6 bases). The TCR originated in a man over 45 who received an inactivated influenza vaccine. The CDR3 coding sequence is TGCAGCGGTCAGACAGGATTCCAAGAGACCCAGTACTTC. Protein: CSGQTGFQETQYF.